Shown below are 9 T cell receptor beta chains from a single sample sequenced in a study of cytomegalovirus exposure and HLA in healthy donors. This PCR relied on a set of 60 Vbeta primers and 13 Jbeta primers. Method: immunoSEQ multiplex PCR; TCRdb's copy keeps in-frame clones and lacks some. Among a few hundred thousand clones listed, approximately 84% were seen once. Sequencing used PBMCs. These receptor sequences come from a woman aged 40 to 50 in good health and CMV-seropositive.

The chain couples TRBV9 to TRBJ2-3; the D gene is possibly TRBD2 (7 bases). The CDR3 has 16 residues. The germline V gene has CDR1 SGDLS and CDR2 YYNGEE. V dropped 0 bases and J dropped 0 bases, with 11 bases sitting between them. The CDR3 DNA follows: TGTGCCAGCAGCGTAGGGGCGGGGGCTAGCACAGATACGCAGTATTTT. Its protein is CASSVGAGASTDTQYF.

V is TRBV14 and J is TRBJ2-2; maybe TRBD1 (6 bases). This CDR3 contains 19 residues. The germline V and J ends were trimmed by 1 base and 3 bases, with 21 bases remaining between them. The germline gives CDR1 SGHDN, CDR2 FVKESK. The CDR3: CASSQVRQGLTTHTGELFF. The CDR3 DNA sequence: TGTGCCAGCAGCCAAGTCCGGCAGGGGTTAACAACCCACACCGGGGAGCTGTTTTTT. The full variable domain, rest sourced from reference TRBV14 and TRBJ2-2, is EAGVTQFPSHSVIEKGQTVTLRCDPISGHDNLYWYRRVMGKEIKFLLHFVKESKQDESGMPNNRFLAERTGGTYSTLKVQPAELEDSGVYFCASSQVRQGLTTHTGELFFGEGSRLTVL.

The chain is built from TRBV2 and TRBJ2-5, with TRBD2 matching over 7 bases. The CDR3 is 16 residues long. With V trimmed by 6 bases and J by 3 bases, 13 bases remained unmatched. Germline CDR1 reads SNHLY; CDR2 reads FYNNEI. The CDR3, as DNA: TGTGCCAGCAGCCTTGAGACGGGAGGAGGGAAAGAGACCCAGTACTTC. Its translation: CASSLETGGGKETQYF.

This rearrangement joins TRBV30 to TRBJ2-2; 10 bases line up with TRBD1. Germline values: CDR1 GTSNPN, CDR2 SVGIG (reference sequence). This CDR3 has 12 amino acids. Trimming took 5 bases from V and 6 from J; bases not matched to a gene: 0. DNA of the CDR3: TGTGCCTGGGGACAGGGGGCCGGGGAGCTGTTTTTT. Residues: CAWGQGAGELFF.

This clone has just one count. This chain joins TRBV2 and TRBJ1-4; 12 bases line up with TRBD1. CDR1 and CDR2 (germline): SNHLY, FYNNEI. This CDR3 is built from 15 residues. V was clipped by 5 bases and J by 14 bases; unmatched bases: 12. CDR3 protein: CASSKGGQGARGLFF. As DNA, the CDR3 is TGTGCCAGCAGTAAAGGGGGACAGGGGGCCCGGGGCCTGTTTTTT.

The chain uses TRBV5-4 and TRBJ2-1; 16 nucleotides align to TRBD2. Unmatched junction bases numbered 10, after V lost 4 bases and J lost 0 bases. Germline CDR1 reads SGHNT; CDR2 reads YYREEE (reference sequence). The CDR3 covers 20 residues. Here the CDR3 DNA reads TGTGCCAGCAGCCCCCCGGGACTAGCGGGAGGGCCTAGCTCCTACAATGAGCAGTTCTTC. Translation: CASSPPGLAGGPSSYNEQFF.

The chain employs TRBV28 and TRBJ2-3; no clear D. The CDR3 runs to 11 residues. V was trimmed by 5 bases and J by 4 bases, leaving 4 bases between them. Germline values: CDR1 MDHEN, CDR2 SYDVKM. CDR3 sequence reads: CASSQSDTQYF. The CDR3 nucleotides are TGTGCCAGCAGTCAGTCAGATACGCAGTATTTT.

The V gene is TRBV29-1, the J gene TRBJ2-2; a weak D match, TRBD1 (6 bases). V gave up 3 bases and J gave up 0 bases, with 11 bases separating them. The CDR3 runs to 15 residues. In germline, CDR1 is SQVTM, CDR2 ANQGSEA. Written as DNA, the CDR3 is TGCAGCGTTGAGCTTGACAGGACGAACACCGGGGAGCTGTTTTTT. The encoded protein is CSVELDRTNTGELFF.

This clone is a singleton in its sample. V usage is TRBV21-1 and J usage is TRBJ2-3; TRBD2, the table's D call, lacks a check against the DNA. TRBV21-1 is assigned pseudogene status. The CDR3 is 18 residues long. The CDR3 loop reads CASSGGLAGVGSTDTQYF. In DNA form, the CDR3 reads TGTGCCAGCAGCGGCGGACTAGCGGGAGTTGGGAGCACAGATACGCAGTATTTT.